These 23 T cell receptor beta chains originate from one sample sequenced in a study of cytomegalovirus exposure and HLA in healthy donors. Use of 60 Vbeta and 13 Jbeta primers characterized the PCR. Sequenced by immunoSEQ multiplex PCR; TCRdb stores in-frame clones only, minus some. The data hold about 240,000 clones, with around 80% observed a single time. Specimen: PBMCs. Receptor source: a woman aged 60-75 years in good health and CMV-seropositive.

The rearrangement links TRBV18 to TRBJ1-6, with 9 positions matching TRBD1. The CDR3 loop spans 15 amino acids. CDR1 and CDR2 (germline): KGHSH, LQKENI. The V and J ends lost 3 bases and 10 bases, in that order; junction bases with no gene match: 7. CDR3 nucleotides: TGTGCCAGCTCACCCCCGGGACAGGGACGATCACCCCTCCACTTT. Its protein is CASSPPGQGRSPLHF.

The chain is built from TRBV11-2 and TRBJ2-1, with TRBD2 matching 9 bases. Looked up from germline, CDR1 is SGHAT and CDR2 is FQNNGV. With V trimmed by 4 bases and J by 6 bases, 10 bases remained unmatched. The CDR3 covers 16 residues. CDR3 coding DNA: TGTGCCAGCAGCTCCTATCGCGGGAGGGCGGGCAATGAGCAGTTCTTC. It encodes CASSSYRGRAGNEQFF.

Of note for this clone: A much larger clone differs from this one at a single base, so this may be a read error. Other nucleotide sequences in the sample specify the same CDR3. The V call is TRBV4-1, the J call TRBJ2-3, with 8 positions matching TRBD2. With V trimmed by 0 bases and J by 4 bases, 6 bases remained unmatched. CDR3 size: 16 residues. Germline CDR1 is MGHRA and CDR2 is YSYEKL. This chain's CDR3 is CASSQDRGSGADTQYF. For the CDR3, the DNA is TGCGCCAGCAGCCAAGATCGGGGTAGCGGGGCAGATACGCAGTATTTT.

The DNA of the CDR3 is TGTGCCAGCAGTGCCTCTAGCATCGGAGCCTACAATGAGCAGTTCTTC. Translating it yields CASSASSIGAYNEQFF. The rearrangement links TRBV27 to TRBJ2-1, with D possibly TRBD2 on 5 matching bases. V lost 5 bases and J 2 bases, leaving 16 bases between the germline ends. This CDR3 is 16 amino acids long. Germline CDR1 reads MNHEY; CDR2 reads SMNVEV (reference sequence).

The J gene is TRBJ2-7, the V gene TRBV5-1; 7 bases line up with TRBD1. The CDR3 is made up of 19 amino acids. Losses at the gene ends were 0 bases for V and 3 bases for J; bases not matched to a gene: 18. Germline CDR1 reads SGHRS; CDR2 reads YFSETQ. CDR3 coding DNA: TGCGCCAGCAGCTTGGGAGGCACACTACCGGGACAGATTAGCTACGAGCAGTACTTC. Translation gives CASSLGGTLPGQISYEQYF.

CDR3 sequence reads: CSVEGDRGIDEQFF. CDR3 DNA: TGCAGCGTTGAAGGGGACAGGGGTATTGATGAGCAGTTCTTC. This chain joins TRBV29-1 and TRBJ2-1; 10 nucleotides align to TRBD1. Per the germline V gene, CDR1 is SQVTM and CDR2 is ANQGSEA. This CDR3 is 14 amino acids long. Trimming removed 1 base from V and 8 bases from J; junction bases left unmatched: 5.

This clone was picked up a small number of times. V is TRBV7-9 and J is TRBJ2-2, with 11 bases matching TRBD2. The V gene end was trimmed by 2 bases and the J gene end by 4 bases; junction bases not matched to a gene: 9. From germline, CDR1 is SEHNR and CDR2 FQNEAQ (reference sequence). The CDR3 sequence is 18 residues long. This chain's CDR3 is CASSLSPLAGGSTGELFF. The CDR3 DNA reads as TGTGCCAGCAGCTTATCCCCCCTAGCGGGAGGTTCCACCGGGGAGCTGTTTTTT.

Here the CDR3 DNA reads TGTGCCAGCAGTAGCATGAACACTGAAGCTTTCTTT. This codes for CASSSMNTEAFF. This chain joins TRBV28 and TRBJ1-1; unclear D gene. Trimming removed 5 bases at V and 0 bases at J, with 4 bases between. The length of the CDR3 is 12 residues. Germline-derived CDR1 and CDR2 are MDHEN and SYDVKM. The full variable domain, rest sourced from reference TRBV28 and TRBJ1-1, is DVKVTQSSRYLVKRTGEKVFLECVQDMDHENMFWYRQDPGLGLRLIYFSYDVKMKEKGDIPEGYSVSREKKERFSLILESASTNQTSMYLCASSSMNTEAFFGQGTRLTVV.

The chain employs TRBV7-3 and TRBJ2-1; TRBD2 is a possible D gene (6 bases). Trimming removed 1 base from V and 3 bases from J, with 10 bases in between. The CDR3 is made up of 15 amino acids. Germline V gene sequence: CDR1 SGHTA, CDR2 FQGTGA. This CDR3 reads CASSLMQGGYNEQFF. In DNA form, the CDR3 reads TGTGCCAGCAGCTTAATGCAGGGAGGCTACAATGAGCAGTTCTTC. Drawing the rest from reference TRBV7-3 and TRBJ2-1, the complete variable domain is GAGVSQTPSNKVTEKGKYVELRCDPISGHTALYWYRQSLGQGPEFLIYFQGTGAADDSGLPNDRFFAVRPEGSVSTLKIQRTERGDSAVYLCASSLMQGGYNEQFFGPGTRLTVL.

The chain has TRBV7-9 and TRBJ2-3; D not resolved. The germline gives CDR1 SEHNR, CDR2 FQNEAQ (reference sequence). Trimming cost V 4 bases and J 0 bases, with 11 bases left between them. There are 15 residues in the CDR3. The CDR3 sequence is CASSSSRDSTDTQYF. CDR3 bases: TGTGCCAGCAGCTCAAGTAGAGATAGCACAGATACGCAGTATTTT.

The CDR3 DNA is TGTGCCAGCAGTCTCCACAGGGCGGCCTACGAGCAGTACTTC. Its protein is CASSLHRAAYEQYF. The V call is TRBV27, the J call TRBJ2-7; D might be TRBD1 (6 bases). From germline, CDR1 is MNHEY and CDR2 SMNVEV (reference sequence). This CDR3 contains 14 residues. V was cut by 5 bases and J by 2 bases, with 13 bases left in between.

The rearrangement joins TRBV9 to TRBJ2-7; TRBD1 matches 10 bases. The CDR3 totals 14 residues. V shed 4 bases, J shed 4 bases, and the junction held 5 bases outside the gene matches. Per the germline V gene, CDR1 is SGDLS and CDR2 is YYNGEE. In nucleotides, the CDR3 is TGTGCCAGCAGCCCCCGACAGGGGGCGTACGAGCAGTACTTC. As protein: CASSPRQGAYEQYF. The whole variable domain, filled in from reference TRBV9 and TRBJ2-7, reads DSGVTQTPKHLITATGQRVTLRCSPRSGDLSVYWYQQSLDQGLQFLIQYYNGEERAKGNILERFSAQQFPDLHSELNLSSLELGDSALYFCASSPRQGAYEQYFGPGTRLTVT.

This clone was found once. The chain's CDR3 is CASSLLQGGLNEKLFF. The CDR3 DNA reads as TGCGCCAGCAGCCTCCTTCAGGGGGGCTTGAATGAAAAACTGTTTTTT. The chain is built from TRBV5-1 and TRBJ1-4; 7 bases are shared with TRBD1. Germline trimming cut 4 bases from V and 5 bases from J; bases unmatched to any gene: 11. The germline V gene encodes CDR1 SGHRS and CDR2 YFSETQ. There are 16 residues in the CDR3.

The genes are TRBV19 and TRBJ1-2, with 9 bases lining up with TRBD1. The length of the CDR3 is 16 residues. Germline-derived CDR1 and CDR2 are LNHDA and SQIVND (reference sequence). J was trimmed by 4 bases and V by 4 bases; bases with no gene match: 10. DNA for the CDR3: TGTGCCAGTAGTAGTCGGGACAGGGAAAGAAGCTATGGCTACACCTTC. Translated, it gives CASSSRDRERSYGYTF.

The rearrangement joins TRBV29-1 to TRBJ2-3; 12 bases are shared with TRBD2. V lost 2 bases to trimming and J lost 9 bases; unmatched junction nucleotides: 18. This CDR3 is 18 amino acids long. Germline V CDR1 and CDR2: SQVTM, ANQGSEA. CDR3 region: CSVETQGGTSGRSGTQYF. In nucleotides, the CDR3 is TGCAGCGTTGAAACACAGGGGGGTACTAGCGGGAGGTCGGGAACGCAGTATTTT.

A note on this clone: Additional DNA sequences in this sample encode the identical CDR3. The chain employs TRBV4-2 and TRBJ2-5, with 12 bases aligning to TRBD2. The J segment lost 2 bases and the V segment lost 1 base, leaving 2 bases of the junction unmatched. Germline assignment: CDR1 LGHNA and CDR2 YNFKEQ. The CDR3 runs 16 residues. The CDR3 here is CASSQGTSGTQETQYF. The CDR3 coding sequence is TGTGCCAGCAGCCAAGGGACTAGCGGGACGCAAGAGACCCAGTACTTC.

This chain uses TRBV11-2 with TRBJ1-1, with 11 bases lining up with TRBD1. CDR3 length: 13 amino acids. Germline CDR1 and CDR2: SGHAT and FQNNGV. J was trimmed by 10 bases and V by 3 bases; bases with no gene match: 4. For the CDR3, the DNA is TGTGCCAGCAGCTTGCAGGACAGGGGGCCAGCTTTCTTT. This sequence encodes CASSLQDRGPAFF.

CDR3 amino acids: CASSPSRGPEGYNSPLHF. The CDR3, as DNA: TGCGCCAGCAGCCCGTCTAGGGGGCCTGAAGGCTATAATTCACCCCTCCACTTT. This rearrangement joins TRBV4-1 to TRBJ1-6; 7 nucleotides agree with TRBD1. V lost 4 bases, J lost 3 bases, and 12 bases stayed unmatched. The CDR3 length is 18 residues. Germline V gene sequence: CDR1 MGHRA, CDR2 YSYEKL.

The J gene is TRBJ2-3, the V gene TRBV19, with 10 bases that match TRBD2. CDR1 and CDR2 from the germline V gene are LNHDA and SQIVND (reference sequence). The CDR3 is 16 residues long. The V segment lost 5 bases and the J segment 1 base; nucleotides outside the gene matches: 6. DNA of the CDR3: TGTGCCAGTAGTCTCCGGACTAGCGGACGCACAGATACGCAGTATTTT. It specifies CASSLRTSGRTDTQYF.

J is TRBJ2-1 and V is TRBV2, with TRBD1 identical over 9 bases. CDR1 is SNHLY and CDR2 is FYNNEI in the germline V gene. After removal of 6 bases from V and 3 bases from J, the junction contained 3 bases not matched to a gene. The CDR3 length is 14 residues. CDR3 sequence: CASRGQGSYNEQFF. The DNA of the CDR3 is TGTGCCAGCAGGGGACAGGGTAGCTACAATGAGCAGTTCTTC.

A single count supports this clone. The DNA for the CDR3 is TGTGCCGTCCCTATAGTGGGGAGGGCCGGGAATGAGCAGTTCTTC. This codes for CAVPIVGRAGNEQFF. V and J are TRBV5-4 and TRBJ2-1; TRBD2 aligns across 7 bases. V lost 10 bases and J lost 7; bases outside the gene matches: 17. The CDR3 totals 15 residues. Looked up from germline, CDR1 is SGHNT and CDR2 is YYREEE (reference sequence).

This clone occurred a few times. The genes are TRBV4-1 and TRBJ1-1; D is possibly TRBD1 (6 bases). Trimming took 5 bases from V and 5 from J, leaving 9 bases between them. In germline, CDR1 is MGHRA, CDR2 YSYEKL. The length of the CDR3 is 12 residues. In DNA form, the CDR3 reads TGCGCCAGCAGCTCAAGGGGGACTGAAGCTTTCTTT. The encoded protein is CASSSRGTEAFF.

The chain is built from TRBV5-1 and TRBJ2-7; 7 nucleotides align to TRBD2. Germline assignment: CDR1 SGHRS and CDR2 YFSETQ. The CDR3 is made up of 15 amino acids. Germline trimming cut 0 bases from V and 6 bases from J; bases unmatched to any gene: 9. In nucleotides, the CDR3 is TGCGCCAGCAGCTTGGGAGGCGGGAGTTGGGTCGAGCAGTACTTC. It codes for CASSLGGGSWVEQYF.